The source of this TCR beta chain is a study of Tregs in tolerant kidney transplant recipients. Looking at the study overall: The nonmyeloablative bone marrow transplants came from related graft donors, with transient mixed chimerism.

FACS sorting followed an approximately six-day coculture of CFSE-labeled recipient PBMCs with irradiated graft donor PBMCs. General study results and limits: Some patients' samples used different primers over time, so nucleotide sequences weren't comparable. The small number of patients limits these findings pending further validation.

Details on this clone: Its target is not known. Read data end 3 residues before the CDR3 end; the end is taken from the germline J gene.

Using immunoSEQ multiplex PCR, the repertoire was profiled, and TCRdb retains in-frame clones only, with some absent. Across fewer than 2,000 clones, the top ten clones capture roughly 19% of the sample. Trimming took off 8 bases at V and 0 bases at J, with 16 bases between the two ends. The V gene's germline CDR1 is MNHEY and CDR2 SMNVEV (reference sequence). This CDR3 comprises 16 residues. The chain uses TRBV27 and TRBJ1-4; no firm D call. The sample was CD4+ T cells from blood cultured with allogeneic cells, taken before the transplant. The TCR comes from a human patient who received a combined kidney and bone marrow transplant. CDR3 protein: CASGPIQSPTNEKLFF. CDR3 bases read: TGTGCCAGCGGTCCAATACAGAGCCCAACTAATGAAAAA.